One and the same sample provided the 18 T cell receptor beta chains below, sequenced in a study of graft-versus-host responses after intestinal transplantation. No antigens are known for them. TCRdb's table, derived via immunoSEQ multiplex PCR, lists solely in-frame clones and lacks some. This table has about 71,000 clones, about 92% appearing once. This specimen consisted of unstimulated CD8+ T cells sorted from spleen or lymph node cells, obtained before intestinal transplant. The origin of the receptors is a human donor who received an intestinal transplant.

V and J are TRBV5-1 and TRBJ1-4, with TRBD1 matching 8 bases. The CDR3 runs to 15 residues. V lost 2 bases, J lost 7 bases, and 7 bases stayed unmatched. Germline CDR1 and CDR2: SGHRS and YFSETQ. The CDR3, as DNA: TGCGCCAGCAGCTTCGGGACAGGAGGGAGTGAAAAACTGTTTTTT. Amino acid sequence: CASSFGTGGSEKLFF.

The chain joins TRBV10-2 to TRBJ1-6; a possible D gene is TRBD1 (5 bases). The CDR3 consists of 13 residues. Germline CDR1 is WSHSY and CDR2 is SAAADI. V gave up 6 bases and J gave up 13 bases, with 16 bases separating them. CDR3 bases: TGCGCCAGCAGGACCACCGGGACTTCCCCCCTCCACTTT. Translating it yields CASRTTGTSPLHF.

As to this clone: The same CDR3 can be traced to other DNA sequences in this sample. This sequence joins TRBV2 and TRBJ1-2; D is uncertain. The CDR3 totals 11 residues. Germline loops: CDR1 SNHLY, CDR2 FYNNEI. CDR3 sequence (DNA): TGTGCTCCCGCGCGGCTCTATGGCTACACCTTC. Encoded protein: CAPARLYGYTF.

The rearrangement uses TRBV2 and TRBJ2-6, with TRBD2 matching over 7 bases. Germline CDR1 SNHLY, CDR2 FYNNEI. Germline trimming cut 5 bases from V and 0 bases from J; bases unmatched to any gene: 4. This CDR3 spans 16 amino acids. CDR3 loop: CASSPGLNSGANVLTF. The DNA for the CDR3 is TGTGCCAGCAGTCCGGGACTAAACTCTGGGGCCAACGTCCTGACTTTC.

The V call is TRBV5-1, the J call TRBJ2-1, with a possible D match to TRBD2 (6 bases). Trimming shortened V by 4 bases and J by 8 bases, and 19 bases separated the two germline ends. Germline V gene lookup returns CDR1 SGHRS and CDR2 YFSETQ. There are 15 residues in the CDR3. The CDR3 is CASSPQNPRRDEQFF. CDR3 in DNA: TGCGCCAGCAGCCCCCAGAACCCGAGGAGGGATGAGCAGTTCTTC.

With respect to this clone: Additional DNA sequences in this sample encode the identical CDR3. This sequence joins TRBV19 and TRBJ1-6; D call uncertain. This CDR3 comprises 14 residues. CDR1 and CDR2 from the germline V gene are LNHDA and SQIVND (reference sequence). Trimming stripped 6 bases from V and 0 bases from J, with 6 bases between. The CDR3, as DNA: TGTGCCAGTAGCTGGAGCTCCTATAATTCACCCCTCCACTTT. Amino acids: CASSWSSYNSPLHF. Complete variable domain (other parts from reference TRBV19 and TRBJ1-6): DGGITQSPKYLFRKEGQNVTLSCEQNLNHDAMYWYRQDPGQGLRLIYYSQIVNDFQKGDIAEGYSVSREKKESFPLTVTSAQKNPTAFYLCASSWSSYNSPLHFGNGTRLTVT.

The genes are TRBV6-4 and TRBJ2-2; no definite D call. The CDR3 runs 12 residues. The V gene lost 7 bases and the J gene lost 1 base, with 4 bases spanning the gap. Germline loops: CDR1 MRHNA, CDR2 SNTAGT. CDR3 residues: CASTGNTGELFF. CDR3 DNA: TGTGCCAGCACAGGGAACACCGGGGAGCTGTTTTTT.

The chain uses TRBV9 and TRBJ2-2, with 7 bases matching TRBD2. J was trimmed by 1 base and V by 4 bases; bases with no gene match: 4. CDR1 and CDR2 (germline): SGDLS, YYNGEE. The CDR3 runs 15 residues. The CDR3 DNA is TGTGCCAGCAGCCCATGGGGGGGGAACACCGGGGAGCTGTTTTTT. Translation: CASSPWGGNTGELFF.

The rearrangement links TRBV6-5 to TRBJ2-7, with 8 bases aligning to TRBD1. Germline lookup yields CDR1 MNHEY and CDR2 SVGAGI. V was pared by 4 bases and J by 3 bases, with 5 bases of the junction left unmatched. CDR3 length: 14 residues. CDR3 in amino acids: CASSLGTGFYEQYF. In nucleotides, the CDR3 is TGTGCCAGCAGTTTAGGGACAGGTTTCTACGAGCAGTACTTC.

The CDR3 here is CASSYSSGGLNEQYF. The CDR3 DNA reads as TGTGCCAGCAGTTACTCTAGCGGGGGGTTGAACGAGCAGTACTTC. The chain employs TRBV6-5 and TRBJ2-7; TRBD2 aligns across 10 bases. The CDR3 runs 15 residues. Germline loops: CDR1 MNHEY, CDR2 SVGAGI. J lost 5 bases, V lost 0 bases, and 4 bases had no gene match.

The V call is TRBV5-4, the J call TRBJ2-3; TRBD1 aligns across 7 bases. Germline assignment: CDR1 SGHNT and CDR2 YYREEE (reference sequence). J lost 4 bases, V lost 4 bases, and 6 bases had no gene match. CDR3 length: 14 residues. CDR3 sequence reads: CASSPGQLPDTQYF. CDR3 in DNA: TGTGCCAGCAGCCCGGGACAGCTACCAGATACGCAGTATTTT.

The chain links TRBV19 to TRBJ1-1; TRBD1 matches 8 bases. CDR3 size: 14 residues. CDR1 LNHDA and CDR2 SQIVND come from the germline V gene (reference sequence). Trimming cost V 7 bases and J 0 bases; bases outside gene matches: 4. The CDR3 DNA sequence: TGTGCCAGTACCGAGACAGGGGTGAACACTGAAGCTTTCTTT. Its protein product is CASTETGVNTEAFF.

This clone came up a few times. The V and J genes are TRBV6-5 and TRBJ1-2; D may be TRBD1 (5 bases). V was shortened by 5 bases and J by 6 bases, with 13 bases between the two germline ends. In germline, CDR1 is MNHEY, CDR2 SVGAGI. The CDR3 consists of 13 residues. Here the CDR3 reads CASSTLFRDGYTF. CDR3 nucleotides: TGTGCCAGCAGTACCCTCTTCAGGGATGGCTACACCTTC.

CDR3 sequence: CASSLSKNTEAFF. CDR3 bases: TGTGCCAGCAGCTTATCCAAGAACACTGAAGCTTTCTTT. The rearrangement links TRBV7-8 to TRBJ1-1; D not resolved. Germline CDR1 SGHVS, CDR2 FQNEAQ. The CDR3 sequence is 13 residues long. V lost 2 bases, J lost 1 base, and 5 bases lay in between. The full variable domain, its missing parts supplied by reference TRBV7-8 and TRBJ1-1, is GAGVSQSPRYKVAKRGQDVALRCDPISGHVSLFWYQQALGQGPEFLTYFQNEAQLDKSGLPSDRFFAERPEGSVSTLKIQRTQQEDSAVYLCASSLSKNTEAFFGQGTRLTVV.

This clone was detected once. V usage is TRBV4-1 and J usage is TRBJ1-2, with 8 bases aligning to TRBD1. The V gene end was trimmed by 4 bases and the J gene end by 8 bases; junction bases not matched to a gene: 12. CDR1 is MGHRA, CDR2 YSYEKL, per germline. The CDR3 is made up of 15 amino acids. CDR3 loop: CASSPGPQGAVGYTF. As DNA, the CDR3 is TGCGCCAGCAGCCCCGGCCCTCAGGGGGCGGTCGGCTACACCTTC.

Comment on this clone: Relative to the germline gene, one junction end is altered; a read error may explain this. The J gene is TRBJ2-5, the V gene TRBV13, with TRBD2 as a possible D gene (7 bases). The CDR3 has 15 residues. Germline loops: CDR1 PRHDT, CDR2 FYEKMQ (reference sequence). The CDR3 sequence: CASSLASGGQEAQYF. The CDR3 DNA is TGTGCCAGCAGCTTAGCGTCGGGGGGCCAAGAGGCCCAGTACTTC. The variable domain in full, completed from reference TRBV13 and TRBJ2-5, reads AAGVIQSPRHLIKEKRETATLKCYPIPRHDTVYWYQQGPGQDPQFLISFYEKMQSDKGSIPDRFSAQQFSDYHSELNMSSLELGDSALYFCASSLASGGQEAQYFGPGTRLLVL.

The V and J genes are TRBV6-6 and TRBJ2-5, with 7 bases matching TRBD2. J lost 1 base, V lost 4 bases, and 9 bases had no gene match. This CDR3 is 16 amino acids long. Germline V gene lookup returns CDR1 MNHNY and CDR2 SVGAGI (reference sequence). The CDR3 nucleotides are TGTGCCAGCAGTTGGGGGGGAGGGACCTTCCAAGAGACCCAGTACTTC. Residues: CASSWGGGTFQETQYF.

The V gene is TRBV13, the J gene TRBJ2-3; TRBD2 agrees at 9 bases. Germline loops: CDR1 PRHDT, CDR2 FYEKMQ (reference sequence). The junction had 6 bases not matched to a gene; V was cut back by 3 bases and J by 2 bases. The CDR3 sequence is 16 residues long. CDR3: CASSFRRGGSTDTQYF. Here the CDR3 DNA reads TGTGCCAGCAGCTTTAGGCGGGGGGGCTCCACAGATACGCAGTATTTT.